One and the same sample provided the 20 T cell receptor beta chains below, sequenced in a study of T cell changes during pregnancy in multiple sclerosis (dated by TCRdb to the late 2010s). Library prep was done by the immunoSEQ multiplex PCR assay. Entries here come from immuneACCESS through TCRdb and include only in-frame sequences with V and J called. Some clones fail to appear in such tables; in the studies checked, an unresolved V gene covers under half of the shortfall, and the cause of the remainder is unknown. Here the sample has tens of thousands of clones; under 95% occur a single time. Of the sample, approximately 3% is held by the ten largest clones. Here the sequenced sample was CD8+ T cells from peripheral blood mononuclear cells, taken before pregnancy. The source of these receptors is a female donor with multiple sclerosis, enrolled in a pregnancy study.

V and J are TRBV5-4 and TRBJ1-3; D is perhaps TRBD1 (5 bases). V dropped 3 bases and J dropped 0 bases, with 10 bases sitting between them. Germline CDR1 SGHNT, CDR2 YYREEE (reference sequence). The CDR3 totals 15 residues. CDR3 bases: TGTGCCAGCAGCTCTCCAGGGTACTCTGGAAACACCATATATTTT. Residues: CASSSPGYSGNTIYF. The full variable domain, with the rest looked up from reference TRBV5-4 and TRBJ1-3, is ETGVTQSPTHLIKTRGQQVTLRCSSQSGHNTVSWYQQALGQGPQFIFQYYREEENGRGNFPPRFSGLQFPNYSSELNVNALELDDSALYLCASSSPGYSGNTIYFGEGSWLTVV.

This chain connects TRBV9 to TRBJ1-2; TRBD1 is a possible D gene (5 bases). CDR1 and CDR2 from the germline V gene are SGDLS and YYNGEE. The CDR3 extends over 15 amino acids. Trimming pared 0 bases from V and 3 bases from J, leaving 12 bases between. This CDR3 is CASSVVAGPYYGYTF. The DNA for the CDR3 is TGTGCCAGCAGCGTAGTCGCAGGGCCGTACTATGGCTACACCTTC.

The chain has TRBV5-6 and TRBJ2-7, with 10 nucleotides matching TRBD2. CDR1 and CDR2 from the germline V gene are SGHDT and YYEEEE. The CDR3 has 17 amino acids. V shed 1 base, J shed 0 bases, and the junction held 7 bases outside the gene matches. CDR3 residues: CASSLRLAGVLSYEQYF. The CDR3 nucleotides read TGTGCCAGCAGCTTGAGGCTAGCGGGGGTCCTCTCCTACGAGCAGTACTTC.

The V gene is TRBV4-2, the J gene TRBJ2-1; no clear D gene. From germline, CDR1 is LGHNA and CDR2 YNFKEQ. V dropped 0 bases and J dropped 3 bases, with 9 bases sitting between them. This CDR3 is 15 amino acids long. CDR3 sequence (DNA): TGTGCCAGCAGCCAAGATGTCCTATTCTACAATGAGCAGTTCTTC. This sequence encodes CASSQDVLFYNEQFF.

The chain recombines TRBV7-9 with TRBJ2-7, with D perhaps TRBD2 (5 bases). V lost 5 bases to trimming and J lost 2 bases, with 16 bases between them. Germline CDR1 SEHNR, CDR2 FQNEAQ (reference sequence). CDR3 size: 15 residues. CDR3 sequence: CASSPREGRTYEQYF. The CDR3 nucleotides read TGTGCCAGCAGCCCCAGAGAGGGTCGGACCTACGAGCAGTACTTC.

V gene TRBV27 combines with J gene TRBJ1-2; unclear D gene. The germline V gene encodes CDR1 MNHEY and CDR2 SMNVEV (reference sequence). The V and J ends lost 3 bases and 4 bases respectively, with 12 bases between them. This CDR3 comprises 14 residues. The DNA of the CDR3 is TGTGCCAGCAGTTTTTCGGGTGAGCCCTATGGCTACACCTTC. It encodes CASSFSGEPYGYTF.

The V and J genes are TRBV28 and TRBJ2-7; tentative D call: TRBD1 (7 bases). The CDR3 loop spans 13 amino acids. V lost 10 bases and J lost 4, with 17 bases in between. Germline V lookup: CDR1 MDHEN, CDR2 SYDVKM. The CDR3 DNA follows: TGTGCCATCAACAGGGGAGGTGTTTACGAGCAGTACTTC. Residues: CAINRGGVYEQYF.

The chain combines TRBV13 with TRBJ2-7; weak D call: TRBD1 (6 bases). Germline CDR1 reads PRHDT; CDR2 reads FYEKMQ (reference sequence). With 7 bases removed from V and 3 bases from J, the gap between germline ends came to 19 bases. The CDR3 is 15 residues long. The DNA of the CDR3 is TGTGCCAGCACCCAGGGGTCGGGGCCCCACTACGAGCAGTACTTC. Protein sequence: CASTQGSGPHYEQYF.

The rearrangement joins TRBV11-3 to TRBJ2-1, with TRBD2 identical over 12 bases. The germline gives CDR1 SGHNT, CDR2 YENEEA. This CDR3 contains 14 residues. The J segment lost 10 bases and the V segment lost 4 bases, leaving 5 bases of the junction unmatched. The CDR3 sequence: CASSSILAGGEQFF. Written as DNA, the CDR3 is TGTGCCAGCAGCTCCATACTAGCGGGGGGCGAGCAGTTCTTC.

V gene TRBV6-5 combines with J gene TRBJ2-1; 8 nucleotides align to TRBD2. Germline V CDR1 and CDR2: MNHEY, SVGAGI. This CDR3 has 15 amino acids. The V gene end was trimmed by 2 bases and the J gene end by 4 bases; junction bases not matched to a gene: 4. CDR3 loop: CASSYGASGYNEQFF. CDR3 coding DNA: TGTGCCAGCAGTTACGGAGCTAGCGGGTACAATGAGCAGTTCTTC.

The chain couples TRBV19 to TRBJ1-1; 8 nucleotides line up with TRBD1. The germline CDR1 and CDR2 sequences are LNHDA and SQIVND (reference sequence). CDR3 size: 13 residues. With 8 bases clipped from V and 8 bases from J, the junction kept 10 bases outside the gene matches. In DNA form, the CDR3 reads TGTGCCAGTCGGCCAGGGGGCCTAATCGAAGCTTTCTTT. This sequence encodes CASRPGGLIEAFF.

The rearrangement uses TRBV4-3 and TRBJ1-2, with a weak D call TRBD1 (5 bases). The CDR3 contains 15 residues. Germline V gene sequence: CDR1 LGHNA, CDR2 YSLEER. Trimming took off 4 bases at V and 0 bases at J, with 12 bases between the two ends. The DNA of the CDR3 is TGCGCCAGCAGCCCATGGGGGGGGTCTAACTATGGCTACACCTTC. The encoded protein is CASSPWGGSNYGYTF.

CDR3: CASSYSRGENNEQFF. Here the CDR3 DNA reads TGTGCCAGCAGTTACTCCCGGGGGGAAAACAATGAGCAGTTCTTC. The rearrangement uses TRBV6-6 and TRBJ2-1; TRBD2 matches 7 bases. The CDR3 consists of 15 residues. Germline V gene lookup returns CDR1 MNHNY and CDR2 SVGAGI (reference sequence). The J segment lost 5 bases and the V segment lost 0 bases, leaving 4 bases of the junction unmatched.

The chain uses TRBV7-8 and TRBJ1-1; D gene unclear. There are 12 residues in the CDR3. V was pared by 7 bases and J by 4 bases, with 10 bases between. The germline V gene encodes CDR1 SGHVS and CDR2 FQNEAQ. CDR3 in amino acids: CASTTFSTEAFF. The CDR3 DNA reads TGTGCCAGCACCACTTTTAGCACTGAAGCTTTCTTT.

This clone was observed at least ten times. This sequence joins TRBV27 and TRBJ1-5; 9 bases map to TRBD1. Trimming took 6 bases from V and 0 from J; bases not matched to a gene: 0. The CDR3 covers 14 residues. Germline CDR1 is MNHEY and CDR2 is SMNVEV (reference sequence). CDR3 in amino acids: CASRQGASNQPQHF. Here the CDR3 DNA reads TGTGCCAGCAGACAGGGGGCTAGCAATCAGCCCCAGCATTTT.

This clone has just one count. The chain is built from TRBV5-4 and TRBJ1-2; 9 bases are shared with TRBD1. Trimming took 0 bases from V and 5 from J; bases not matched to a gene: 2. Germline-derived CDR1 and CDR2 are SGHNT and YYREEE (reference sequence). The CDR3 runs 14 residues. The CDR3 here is CASSLVGTGYGYTF. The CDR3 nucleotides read TGTGCCAGCAGCTTGGTGGGGACAGGGTATGGCTACACCTTC.

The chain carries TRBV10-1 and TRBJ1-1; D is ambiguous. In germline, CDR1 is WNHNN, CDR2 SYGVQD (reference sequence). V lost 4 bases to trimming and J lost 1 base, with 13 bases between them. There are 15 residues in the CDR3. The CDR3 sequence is CASSATTGTNTEAFF. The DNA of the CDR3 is TGCGCCAGCAGTGCGACGACGGGAACGAACACTGAAGCTTTCTTT.

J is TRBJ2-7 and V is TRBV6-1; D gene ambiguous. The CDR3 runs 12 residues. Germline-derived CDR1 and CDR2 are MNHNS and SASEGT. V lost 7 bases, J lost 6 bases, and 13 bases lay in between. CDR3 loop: CASKRGALEQYF. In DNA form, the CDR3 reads TGTGCCAGCAAGCGCGGCGCCCTCGAGCAGTACTTC.

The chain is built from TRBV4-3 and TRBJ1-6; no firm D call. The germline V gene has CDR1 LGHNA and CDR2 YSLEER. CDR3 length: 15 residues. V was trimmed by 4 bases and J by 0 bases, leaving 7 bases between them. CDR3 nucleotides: TGCGCCAGCAGCCCGGAGGGCTCCTATAATTCACCCCTCCACTTT. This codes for CASSPEGSYNSPLHF.

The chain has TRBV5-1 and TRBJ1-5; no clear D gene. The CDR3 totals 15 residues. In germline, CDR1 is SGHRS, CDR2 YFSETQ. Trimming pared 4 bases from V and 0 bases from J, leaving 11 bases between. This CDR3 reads CASSPLGDSNQPQHF. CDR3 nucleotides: TGCGCCAGCAGCCCGCTGGGAGATAGCAATCAGCCCCAGCATTTT.